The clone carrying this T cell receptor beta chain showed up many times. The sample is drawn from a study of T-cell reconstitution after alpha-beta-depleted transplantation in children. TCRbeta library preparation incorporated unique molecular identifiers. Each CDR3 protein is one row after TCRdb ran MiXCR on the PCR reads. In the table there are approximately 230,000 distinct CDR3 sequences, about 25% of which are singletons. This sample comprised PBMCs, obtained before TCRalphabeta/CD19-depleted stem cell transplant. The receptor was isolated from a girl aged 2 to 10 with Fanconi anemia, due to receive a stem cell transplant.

CDR3: CASSFSGSQYEQYF. CDR3 coding DNA: TGCGCCAGCAGCTTCTCTGGGAGTCAGTACGAGCAGTACTTC. The chain joins TRBV5-1 to TRBJ2-7, with D possibly being TRBD2 (5 bases). Germline V gene sequence: CDR1 SGHRS, CDR2 YFSETQ. V was trimmed by 2 bases and J by 4 bases, leaving 13 bases between them. The CDR3 has 14 residues.